This entry describes one T cell receptor beta chain. The antigen this receptor binds is unknown. No base qualities exist here, and no much larger clone lies one base off it. Participants in the prospective study were enrolled through a virtual design, were aged roughly 18 to 100 years, and lived in about two dozen United States geographic areas. To assign participants to cohorts, the prospective study relied on clinical history that participants themselves reported in a screening survey and a study questionnaire. ImmuneRACE Cohort 3 recovered participants were defined by two consecutive negative NP/OP PCR tests, healthcare professional clearance, or symptom resolution. In the prospective study, mobile phlebotomists collected whole blood, serum and a nasopharyngeal or oropharyngeal swab from each participant. Prospective study participants could optionally give additional blood draws and questionnaires over an approximately two-month period. Blood samples from the prospective study were shipped frozen or at room temperature prior to DNA extraction.

The data stem from a study of blood T cell repertoires in COVID-19 (dated by TCRdb to 2020 to 2021). Context from the whole study: Samples covering the acute and convalescent phases of COVID-19 were provided by collaborators in the United States, Italy and Spain. The dataset comprised deeply sampled blood TCRbeta repertoires from subjects exposed to, actively infected with, or recovered from COVID-19. Sample metadata almost always included a de-identified subject ID, COVID-19 status, age in years and sex. The material from the prospective study consisted of cDNA or gDNA derived from T cells, B-cell-depleted T cells, or PBMCs. The repertoires were made available in a free public database intended to serve as a resource for research on the immune response to SARS-CoV-2. Where HLA class I and class II types were available, the types were taken from metadata supplied by the sample provider, not from assay-based typing. The samples were drawn from the first 160 participants of the ongoing ImmuneRACE study and from 950 to 1,500 subjects provided by 6 global collaborators.

Measured from the cysteine to the phenylalanine, the CDR3 is 14 residues long. Here the CDR3 DNA is all that survives: 42 bases in frame from base 1. The germline ends are 9 bases apart after V is trimmed by 0 bases and J by 4 bases. CDR1 MNHEY and CDR2 SMNVEV are derived from the germline V gene (reference sequence). The immunoSEQ Assay, a bias-controlled multiplex PCR, was used to amplify TCRbeta CDR3 regions from genomic DNA. In the original analysis: Within the assay, amplification of reference gene primers was used to estimate how many nucleated cells each sample contained. To quantify the absolute abundance of each unique TCRbeta CDR3 rearrangement, sequence reads were collapsed and filtered. For each sample, productive Simpson clonality was calculated as the square root of Simpson's diversity index over productive rearrangements. TCRdb re-hosts the immuneACCESS table, in-frame sequences only. Its copies lack some clones; in the studies checked, an unresolved V gene accounts for under half of them, and the cause for the rest is not known. The V and J calls and clone size are taken from that table; D and trimming were inferred from the DNA. In this sample the table shows about 400,000 clones, approximately 87% of which occur a single time. The ten largest clones take up about a tenth of the sample.

The full study reports these points: The quantity of clinical and demographic metadata differed by source and by participant and was supplied without curation.

This sequence was found in a woman between 45 and 60 years old who had recovered from COVID-19. Sequences were obtained from PBMCs or T cells enriched from blood (not recorded which). The V and J segments used are TRBV27 and TRBJ1-2; no D gene is confidently identified. DNA sequence: TGTGCCAGCAGTTTATCCCCTTCCGTCTATGGCTACACCTTC. It is translated as CASSLSPSVYGYTF.